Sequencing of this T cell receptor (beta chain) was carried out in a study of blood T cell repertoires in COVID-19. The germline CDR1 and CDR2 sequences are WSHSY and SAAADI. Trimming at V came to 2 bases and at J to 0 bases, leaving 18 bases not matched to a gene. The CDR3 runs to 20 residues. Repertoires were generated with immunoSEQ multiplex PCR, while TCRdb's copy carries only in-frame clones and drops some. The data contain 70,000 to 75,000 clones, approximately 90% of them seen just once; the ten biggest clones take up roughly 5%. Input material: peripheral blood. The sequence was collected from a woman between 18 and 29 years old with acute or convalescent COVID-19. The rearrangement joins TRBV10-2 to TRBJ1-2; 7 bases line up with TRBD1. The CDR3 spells CASSEPNFVGDRQANYGYTF. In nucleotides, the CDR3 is TGCGCCAGCAGTGAGCCCAACTTTGTGGGGGACAGACAAGCTAACTATGGCTACACCTTC.